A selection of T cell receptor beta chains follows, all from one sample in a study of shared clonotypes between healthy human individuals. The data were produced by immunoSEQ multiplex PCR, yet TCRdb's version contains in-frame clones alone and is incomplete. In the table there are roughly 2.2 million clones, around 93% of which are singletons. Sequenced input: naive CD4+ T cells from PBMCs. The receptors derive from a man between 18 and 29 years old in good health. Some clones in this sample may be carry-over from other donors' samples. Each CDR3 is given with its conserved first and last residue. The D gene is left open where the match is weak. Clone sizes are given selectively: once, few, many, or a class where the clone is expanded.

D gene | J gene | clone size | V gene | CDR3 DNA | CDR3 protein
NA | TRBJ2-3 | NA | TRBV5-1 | TGCGCCAGCACCCCCGACGGGACGGCAAGCACAGATACGCAGTATTTT | CASTPDGTASTDTQYF
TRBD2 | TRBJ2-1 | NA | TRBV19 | TGTGCCAGTAGCCCAGGGACGGGAGGCCCCTACAATGAGCAGTTCTTC | CASSPGTGGPYNEQFF
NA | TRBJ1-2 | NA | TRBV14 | TGTGCCAGCAGCCAAGTTATGAGTCCCGGTTATGGCTACACCTTC | CASSQVMSPGYGYTF
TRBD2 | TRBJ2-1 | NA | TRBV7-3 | TGTGCCAGCAGCCTCCGTAAACTAGCGGGAGGCTCATCTGACAATGAGCAGTTCTTC | CASSLRKLAGGSSDNEQFF
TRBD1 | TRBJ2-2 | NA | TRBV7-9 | TGTGCCAGCAGCTTATATGGTGGGACAGCGAACACCGGGGAGCTGTTTTTT | CASSLYGGTANTGELFF
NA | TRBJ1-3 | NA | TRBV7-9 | TGTGCCAGCAGCTTAGCGGGGGTCTCTGGAAACACCATATATTTT | CASSLAGVSGNTIYF
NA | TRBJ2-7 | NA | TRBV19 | TGTGCCAGTAGTATTGGGCAGGGGTACTACGAGCAGTACTTC | CASSIGQGYYEQYF
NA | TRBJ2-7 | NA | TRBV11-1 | TGTGCCAGCAGCTTATCTACCTCCTACGAGCAGTACTTC | CASSLSTSYEQYF
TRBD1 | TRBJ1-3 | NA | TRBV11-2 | TGTGCCAGCAGCCCACTAAAAGGGGGCCACGGAAACACCATATATTTT | CASSPLKGGHGNTIYF
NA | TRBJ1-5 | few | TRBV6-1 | TGTGCCAGCAGACCGGGACTTATTCAGCGGCCCCAGCATTTT | CASRPGLIQRPQHF
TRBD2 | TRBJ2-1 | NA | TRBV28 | TGTGCCAGCCCTAGGGCAGGGGTCCCCTCACGGGAGGGCAATGAGCAGTTCTTC | CASPRAGVPSREGNEQFF
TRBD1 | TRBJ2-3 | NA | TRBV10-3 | TGTGCCATCAGTATAGGGACAGGGCGGACGGGGGCCCCCACAGATACGCAGTATTTT | CAISIGTGRTGAPTDTQYF
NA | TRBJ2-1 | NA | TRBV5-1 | TGCGCCAGCAGCTTGTCTGGGGGCGGGGCAAGAGAGCAGTTCTTC | CASSLSGGGAREQFF
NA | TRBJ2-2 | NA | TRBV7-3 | TGTGCCAGCAGCTTAACTAGCGTGGCCGGGGAGCTGTTTTTT | CASSLTSVAGELFF
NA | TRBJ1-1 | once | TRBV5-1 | TGCGCCAGCAGCTTGGCAGGGGCCATCAACACTGAAGCTTTCTTT | CASSLAGAINTEAFF
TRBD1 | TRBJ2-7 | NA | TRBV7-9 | TGTGCCAGCAGCTCCGGGACAGCCTTTTACGAGCAGTACTTC | CASSSGTAFYEQYF
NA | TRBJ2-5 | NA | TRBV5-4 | TGTGCCAGCAGCTTGATGCGGGCCATGGGTCAAGAGACCCAGTACTTC | CASSLMRAMGQETQYF
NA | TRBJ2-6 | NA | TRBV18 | TGTGCCAGCTCTTTTGGGGCTCCTAGCTCTGGGGCCAACGTCCTGACTTTC | CASSFGAPSSGANVLTF
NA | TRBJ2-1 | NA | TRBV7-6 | TGTGCCAGCAGCTTCTTCCACAGTGGTGGGGAGCAGTTCTTC | CASSFFHSGGEQFF
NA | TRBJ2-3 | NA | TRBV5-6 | TGTGCCAGCAGCTTGACCGAAACAGATACGCAGTATTTT | CASSLTETDTQYF
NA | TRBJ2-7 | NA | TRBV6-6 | TGTGCCAGCAGTTACTCGAGTAACCACGAGCAGTACTTC | CASSYSSNHEQYF
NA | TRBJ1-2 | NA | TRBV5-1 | TGCGCCAGCAGCTTGCCCCGGGGGGACGGCTACACCTTC | CASSLPRGDGYTF
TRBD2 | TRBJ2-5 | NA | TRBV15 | TGTGCCACCAGCAAGGCTAGCGGGAGGGGTAGGGAGACCCAGTACTTC | CATSKASGRGRETQYF
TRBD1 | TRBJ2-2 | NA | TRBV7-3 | TGTGCCAGCAGCTTCGGGACAGGGGGTAGCGGGGAGCTGTTTTTT | CASSFGTGGSGELFF
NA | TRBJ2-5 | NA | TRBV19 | TGTGCCAGTACCTCAGCGGGGACAGAAGAGACCCAGTACTTC | CASTSAGTEETQYF
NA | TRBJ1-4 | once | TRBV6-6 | TGTGCCAGCAGTAAACGACAGGCGGCAGTTGAAAAACTGTTTTTT | CASSKRQAAVEKLFF
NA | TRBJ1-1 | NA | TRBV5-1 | TGCGCCAGCAGCTTGGCAATCGGGTGGGGCACTGAAGCTTTCTTT | CASSLAIGWGTEAFF
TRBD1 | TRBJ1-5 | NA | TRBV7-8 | TGTGCCAGCAGCTCCAACACAGGGGGAGATCAGCCCCAGCATTTT | CASSSNTGGDQPQHF
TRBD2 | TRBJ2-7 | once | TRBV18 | TGTGCCAGCTCTCCGTCGGTAGCGGGAGGATGGTACGAGCAGTACTTC | CASSPSVAGGWYEQYF
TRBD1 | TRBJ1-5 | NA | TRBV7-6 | TGTGCCAGCAGCTCTGGACAGGGGCGAAGCAATCAGCCCCAGCATTTT | CASSSGQGRSNQPQHF
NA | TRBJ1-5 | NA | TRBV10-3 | TGTGCCATCAGTGCTGGACAGCCTAGCAATCAGCCCCAGCATTTT | CAISAGQPSNQPQHF
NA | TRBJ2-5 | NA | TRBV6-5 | TGTGCCAGCAGTCCCTTAGGGGAGACCCAGTACTTC | CASSPLGETQYF
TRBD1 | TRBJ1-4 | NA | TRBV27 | TGTGCCAGCAAATGGGACAGCAAGGAAAAACTGTTTTTT | CASKWDSKEKLFF
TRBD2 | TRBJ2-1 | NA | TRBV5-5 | TGTGCCAGCAGCTTGCGAGCGGGAGGGCCTCCCCCCTACAATGAGCAGTTCTTC | CASSLRAGGPPPYNEQFF
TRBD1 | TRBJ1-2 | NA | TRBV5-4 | TGTGCCAGCAGCTCCCAGACAGGGGGTGATGGCTACACCTTC | CASSSQTGGDGYTF
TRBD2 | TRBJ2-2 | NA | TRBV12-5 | TGTGCTAGTGGTTTTAGCGGGGGGAACGGGGAGCTGTTTTTT | CASGFSGGNGELFF
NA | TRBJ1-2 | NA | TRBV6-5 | TGTGCCAGCAGTAACGGACAGATCGCGGATGGCTACACCTTC | CASSNGQIADGYTF
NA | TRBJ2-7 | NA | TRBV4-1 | TGCGCCAGCAGCCAAGAGCCGGGGCCCTACGAGCAGTACTTC | CASSQEPGPYEQYF
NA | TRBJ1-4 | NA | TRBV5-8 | TGTGCCAGCAGCGCGCGAGGTGTTCCGGCTAATGAAAAACTGTTTTTT | CASSARGVPANEKLFF
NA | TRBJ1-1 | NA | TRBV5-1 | TGCGCCAGCAGCTTGGGGCAGGGGCGGACTGAAGCTTTCTTT | CASSLGQGRTEAFF
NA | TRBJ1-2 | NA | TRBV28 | TGTGCCAGCAGTTTATGGTCAGACAGCTATGGCTACACCTTC | CASSLWSDSYGYTF
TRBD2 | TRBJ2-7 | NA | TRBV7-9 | TGTGCCAGCAGCTTAATCGGGCGGGAGCGGTCCTACGAGCAGTACTTC | CASSLIGRERSYEQYF
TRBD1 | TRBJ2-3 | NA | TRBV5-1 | TGCGCCAGCAGCTTTTACAGGGGGACCACAGATACGCAGTATTTT | CASSFYRGTTDTQYF
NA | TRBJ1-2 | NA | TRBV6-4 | TGTGCCAGCGTGGAGGGATATGGCTACACCTTC | CASVEGYGYTF
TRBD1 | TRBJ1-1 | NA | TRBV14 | TGTGCCAGCAGCCAAGATTGGGTACAGGGGGCTTTCTTT | CASSQDWVQGAFF
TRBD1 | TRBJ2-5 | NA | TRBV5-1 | TGCGCCAGCAGCCCACAGGGGTCGGGGGAGACCCAGTACTTC | CASSPQGSGETQYF
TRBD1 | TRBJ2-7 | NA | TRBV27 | TGTGCCAGCAGTGCGACAGGGGGCCTCTCCTACGAGCAGTACTTC | CASSATGGLSYEQYF
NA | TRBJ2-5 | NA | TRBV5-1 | TGCGCCAGCAGCTTAAGAGGATCGGACCAAGAGACCCAGTACTTC | CASSLRGSDQETQYF
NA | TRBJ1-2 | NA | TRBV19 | TGTGCCAGTAGGCAGGGACGGGGATCCTATGGCTACACCTTC | CASRQGRGSYGYTF
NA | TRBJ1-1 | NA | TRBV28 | TGTGCCAGCAGTTTTATGGGGGGCACTGAAGCTTTCTTT | CASSFMGGTEAFF
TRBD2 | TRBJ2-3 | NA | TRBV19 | TGTGCCACAAACTTGGGGGGGTTGGATACGCAGTATTTT | CATNLGGLDTQYF
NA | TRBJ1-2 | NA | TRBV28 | TGTGCCAGCAGTTTTGGGAGGGTCAACTATGGCTACACCTTC | CASSFGRVNYGYTF
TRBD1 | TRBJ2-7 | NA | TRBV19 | TGTGCCAGTAGTCTTCCGGGACAGGGAACCTACGAGCAGTACTTC | CASSLPGQGTYEQYF
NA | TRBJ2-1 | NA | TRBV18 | TGTGCCAGCTCACCAACTCGGAATGAGCAGTTCTTC | CASSPTRNEQFF
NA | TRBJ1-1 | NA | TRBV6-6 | TGTGCCAGCAGTTCCTCGGGCAGAAACACTGAAGCTTTCTTT | CASSSSGRNTEAFF
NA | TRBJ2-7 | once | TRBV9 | TGTGCCAGCAGTGAGAGGGCCCGGGGAGTGGACGAGCAGTACTTC | CASSERARGVDEQYF
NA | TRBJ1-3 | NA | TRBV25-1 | TGTGCCAGCAGTGTTGCCGGTGGAAACACCATATATTTT | CASSVAGGNTIYF
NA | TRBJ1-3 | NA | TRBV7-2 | TGTGCCAGCAGACCCCATGCATCTCCAGGGTTCCCTGGAAACACCATATATTTT | CASRPHASPGFPGNTIYF